This T cell receptor (beta chain) was obtained from a study of cytomegalovirus exposure and HLA in healthy donors. Overall study results and limits: As immune exposure information, only CMV serostatus was available. Rarity marked most TCR sequences, yet some public TCRs occurred in many donors. Common viral pathogens were later found to be apparently linked to several of the most significant clusters. Some V segments, TRBV6-2 and TRBV6-3 among them, were indistinguishable and were therefore excluded.

The CDR3 runs to 16 residues. V was trimmed by 2 bases and J by 3 bases, leaving 14 bases between them. Per the germline V gene, CDR1 is MNHNS and CDR2 is SASEGT. As concerns this clone: Its antigen remains unidentified.

With 60 Vbeta and 13 Jbeta primers, the PCR was carried out. TCRdb keeps only in-frame clones here, not all; method: immunoSEQ multiplex PCR. The sample has roughly 220,000 clones; the top ten hold roughly 1.2%. The chain carries TRBV6-1 and TRBJ1-5, with a tentative D call TRBD1 (6 bases). This TCR was recovered from a girl aged 2-10 years in good health and CMV-seropositive. The specimen sequenced was PBMCs. This chain's CDR3 is CASSERTDLNNQPQHF. The CDR3 DNA is TGTGCCAGCAGTGAAAGGACAGACCTAAACAATCAGCCCCAGCATTTT.